This TCR beta chain stems from a study of T cell responses to AZD1222 COVID-19 vaccine. V lost 2 bases to trimming and J lost 2 bases, with 17 bases between them. The germline V gene has CDR1 LNHNV and CDR2 YYDKDF (reference sequence). The CDR3 is made up of 17 amino acids. Clones were sequenced by immunoSEQ multiplex PCR, and TCRdb holds only the in-frame ones, with some missing. Here the sample spans roughly 150,000 clones, 90% to 95% being singletons. This rearrangement joins TRBV15 to TRBJ2-3; a weak D match, TRBD2 (6 bases). The sample consisted of peripheral blood, taken 28 days after the second AZD1222 dose. The source of this sequence is an adult who received the AZD1222 COVID-19 vaccine. CDR3 nucleotide sequence: TGTGCCACCAGCAGATTTCCGGGACTTCAGTCCACAGATACGCAGTATTTT. Its translation: CATSRFPGLQSTDTQYF.